The present entry profiles one T cell receptor (beta chain) with its context. Its antigen specificity is not known. No base qualities exist here, and no much larger clone lies one base off it. V is cut by 6 bases and J by 2 bases, and the space between the germline ends is 16 bases. There are 15 amino acids in the CDR3, from cysteine to phenylalanine inclusive. Here the CDR3 DNA is all that survives: 45 bases in frame from base 1. The sample originates from a study of blood T cells in healthy people across ages (dated by TCRdb to between 2015 and 2016). With regard to the full study: In model experiments, template switching captured about one uniquely barcoded TCR beta cDNA molecule for every two T cells. The donors were split into four age groups: young (average about 15 years), middle-aged (about 40), aged (62) and long-lived (over 80). To track age-related changes in TCR beta repertoire diversity, the study relied on deep sequencing normalized with unique cDNA molecular identifiers. To avoid experimental bias, donors of different ages were spread randomly across the sequencing lanes. Two additional independent replicas of 1 million unique cDNA reads from the same blood draw were analyzed for two donors (one aged 18 to 29 and one aged 80 or older). Paper-wide results and their limitations: Observed TCR beta diversity per million T cells fell roughly linearly with age, and a significant reduction was already apparent by age roughly 40. Estimates of total diversity based on one million sequenced T cells were considered lower bounds and underestimates. Because the CMV infection status of the donors was unknown, age-related changes in expanded clonotypes may potentially have been confounded. Bulk unsorted PBMC profiling prevented conclusive comparison of naive and antigen-experienced compartments. A strong correlation was found between observed TCR beta diversity and the percentage of naive T cells measured by flow cytometry. The long-lived group showed more naive CD4+ T cells, fewer expanded clones and increased TCR diversity than the aged group, suggesting age selection.

The library was built by means of 5' RACE. Data came from an Illumina HiSeq 2500. A second PCR of roughly 7 to 11 cycles was performed with a sample-barcoded 5' primer and a J-beta primer mix. A template-switch 5' adaptor carrying 12 random nucleotides introduced a unique molecular identifier onto each TCR beta cDNA molecule. Each sample yielded at least 3 million CDR3-containing paired-end reads. First-strand cDNA synthesis was performed from all RNA using the Mint cDNA synthesis kit, with priming by a TRBC-specific oligonucleotide. After uracil-DNA glycosylase treatment, a first 18-cycle PCR used universal primers M1SS and BC2_uni_R on all cDNA. The source study handled its data this way. For normalization, 1 million high-quality reads, each with a distinct molecular identifier, were randomly selected from each sample. Reads with shared molecular identifiers were discarded instead of being binned into consensus sequences. CDR3 identification, clonotype clustering and error correction used MiTCR with a Q25 quality threshold and the strictest error-elimination algorithm. A nonparametric unseen species model using Euler transformation provided a lower-bound estimate of total TCR beta diversity. The public reads were reprocessed in TCRdb via fastp at Q25 and MiXCR, keeping in-frame beta chains. Records with the same CDR3 protein are collapsed into one entry carrying the most frequent genes and DNA. TCRdb, not the authors, supplied the V and J calls. The sample profile shows roughly 1,300,000 distinct CDR3 sequences; around 59% of them were found once. Together, the top ten hold about 6.7% of the sample.

Donors were under 40 systemically healthy Caucasian individuals from Russia aged roughly 6 to 90 years. Around 10 milliliters of peripheral blood were drawn from each donor into EDTA-treated Vacutainer tubes. Ficoll-Paque density-gradient centrifugation was used to isolate PBMCs, with at least 7 million obtained per sample. Trizol reagent was used to extract total RNA from PBMCs, with at least 5 micrograms per sample. Naive CD45RAhigh/CD27high T cell percentages were measured by flow cytometry on a PBMC aliquot from every donor. What was sequenced was blood. This TCR was recovered from a young man in good health. The chain employs TRBV12-3 or TRBV12-4 and TRBJ2-5, with the D segment possibly TRBD1 or TRBD2, each aligning over 5 bases. The DNA sequence follows: TGTGCCAGCAGCCAGATCCGGGACCTACAAGAGACCCAGTACTTC. This gives the protein CASSQIRDLQETQYF.